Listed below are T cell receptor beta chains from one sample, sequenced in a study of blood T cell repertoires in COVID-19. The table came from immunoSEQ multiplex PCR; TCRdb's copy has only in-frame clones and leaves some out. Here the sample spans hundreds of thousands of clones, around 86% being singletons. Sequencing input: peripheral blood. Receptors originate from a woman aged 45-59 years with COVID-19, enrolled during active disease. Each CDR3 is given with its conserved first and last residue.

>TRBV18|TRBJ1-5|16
CASSPPEGEMNQPQHF
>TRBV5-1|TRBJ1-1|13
CASRQGRAPEAFF
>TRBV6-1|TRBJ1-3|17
CASSEARERRSGNTIYF
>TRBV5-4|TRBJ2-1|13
CASSLEAGYEQFF
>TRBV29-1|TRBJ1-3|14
CSVRPGQGRNTIYF
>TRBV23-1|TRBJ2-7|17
CASSQCCRVPRSYEQYF
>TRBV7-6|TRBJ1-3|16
CASSQIQAASGNTIYF
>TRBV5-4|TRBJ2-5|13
CASSPREGGTQYF
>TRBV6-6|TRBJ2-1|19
CASSPSIGSTSGNYNEQFF
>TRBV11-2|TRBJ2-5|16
CASSLWKGRFQETQYF
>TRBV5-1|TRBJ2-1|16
CASSLVPSGSYNEQFF
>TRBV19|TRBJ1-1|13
CASSISRLGEAFF
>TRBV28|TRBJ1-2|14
CASSTGGENYGYTF
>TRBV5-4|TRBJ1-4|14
CASSPDRWNEKLFF
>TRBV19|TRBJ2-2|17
CASSRTGGGKDTGELFF
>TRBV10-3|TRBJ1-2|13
CAIRGSGGGSYTF
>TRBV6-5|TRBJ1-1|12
CASRLSNTEAFF
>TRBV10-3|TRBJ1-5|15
CAISERTGGDQPQHF
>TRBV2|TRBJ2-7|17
CASSEVGAGSLSYEQYF
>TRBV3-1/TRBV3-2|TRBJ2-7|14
CASSQTTASYEQYF
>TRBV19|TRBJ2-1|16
CASSMGGSLVYNEQFF
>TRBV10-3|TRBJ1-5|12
CAISNSNQPQHF
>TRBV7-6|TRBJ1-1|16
CASSPLGQGVVTEAFF
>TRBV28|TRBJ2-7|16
CASSSLLAGAAYEQYF
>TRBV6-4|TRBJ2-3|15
CASSSTVSSTDTQYF
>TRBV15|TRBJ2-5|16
CATRLGLAVTQETQYF
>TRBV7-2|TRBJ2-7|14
CASSPQGGAYEQYF
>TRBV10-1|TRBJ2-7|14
CASSLDRLQGEQYF
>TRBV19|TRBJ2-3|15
CATKGPRVPTDTQYF
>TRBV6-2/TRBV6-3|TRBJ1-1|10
CASSSGHPWF
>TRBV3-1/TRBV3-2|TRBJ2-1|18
CASSQHRYSGGLGNEQFF
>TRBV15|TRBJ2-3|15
CATSSAKLRTDTQYF
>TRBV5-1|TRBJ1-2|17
CASSVGTGGRRGKGYTF
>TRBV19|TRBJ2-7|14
CASSSGTAAYEQYF
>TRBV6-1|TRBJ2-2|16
CASSERLQGSTGELFF
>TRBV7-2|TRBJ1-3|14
CASSPGNSGNTIYF
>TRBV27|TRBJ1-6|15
CASSLSSGYNSPLHF
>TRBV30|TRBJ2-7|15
CAWSVGSSDLNEQYF
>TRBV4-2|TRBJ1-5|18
CASSQDGVRQGGNQPQHF
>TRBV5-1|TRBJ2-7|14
CASSLARGAYEQYF
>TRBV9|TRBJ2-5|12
CASSVYQETQYF
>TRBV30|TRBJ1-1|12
CAWRAQNTEAFF
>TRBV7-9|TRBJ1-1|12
CASSLVSTEAFF
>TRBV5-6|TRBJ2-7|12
CASSFNSYEQYF
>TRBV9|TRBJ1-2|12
CASSVAGIGYTF
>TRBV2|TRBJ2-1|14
CASSEGRNYNEQFF
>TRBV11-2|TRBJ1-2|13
CASSLDRNYGYTF
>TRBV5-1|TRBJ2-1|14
CASSFGGKDNEQFF
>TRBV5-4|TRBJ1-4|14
CASSFSGGDEKLFF
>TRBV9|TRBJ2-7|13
CASSGGGRGEQYF
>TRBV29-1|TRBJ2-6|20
CSVEIPLGDGGRPGANVLTF
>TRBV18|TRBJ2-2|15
CASSPASGYTGELFF
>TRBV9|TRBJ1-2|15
CASSPQLTGLYGYTF
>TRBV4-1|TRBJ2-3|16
CASSHLGLAGGDTQYF
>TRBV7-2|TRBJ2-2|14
CASSLVLRGGELFF
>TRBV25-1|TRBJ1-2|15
CASSSPIQPNYGYTF
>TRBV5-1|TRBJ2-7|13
CASSPGSGYEQYF